One and the same sample provided the 12 T cell receptor beta chains below, sequenced in a study of identical twins. Each CDR3 protein gets one entry after TCRdb re-called the 5' RACE reads with MiXCR. The sample has a few hundred thousand distinct CDR3 sequences, 9.5% to 10% seen once; the top ten hold 2.5% to 3.5%. These records were also assigned to another study, of yellow fever vaccine responses in identical twins.

Sequenced material: PBMCs. These receptors all stem from a woman aged 18-35 years in good health.

The genes are TRBV14 and TRBJ2-7; the D gene is possibly TRBD1 (6 bases). V was clipped by 2 bases and J by 0 bases, with 11 bases between them. Germline assignment: CDR1 SGHDN and CDR2 FVKESK. This CDR3 contains 15 residues. This CDR3 is CASSQRTANSYEQYF. The DNA of the CDR3 is TGTGCCAGCAGCCAACGGACAGCCAACTCCTACGAGCAGTACTTC.

This clonotype came up many times. The chain carries TRBV7-9 and TRBJ2-5; no clear D gene. Per germline, CDR1 SEHNR and CDR2 FQNEAQ (reference sequence). CDR3 size: 13 residues. V shed 10 bases and J shed 4 bases, with 16 bases lying between them. This CDR3 is CATTSYSGETQYF. As DNA, the CDR3 is TGTGCCACCACTTCCTATTCAGGAGAGACCCAGTACTTC.

This chain uses TRBV7-8 with TRBJ2-3; D not certain. The CDR3 consists of 14 residues. CDR1 and CDR2 (germline): SGHVS, FQNEAQ. Trimming removed 4 bases from V and 4 bases from J, with 12 bases in between. CDR3 coding DNA: TGTGCCAGCAGCTCCCACCCCGGGTCAGATACGCAGTATTTT. Translation: CASSSHPGSDTQYF.

This clonotype was counted between two and nine times. The rearrangement joins TRBV7-2 to TRBJ2-1; D possibly corresponds to TRBD2 (6 bases). Germline CDR1 is SGHTA and CDR2 is FQGNSA. CDR3 length: 16 residues. The germline V and J ends were trimmed by 3 bases and 0 bases, with 12 bases remaining between them. The CDR3 is CASSLGTFISYNEQFF. The CDR3 DNA sequence: TGTGCCAGCAGCTTGGGGACTTTTATCTCCTACAATGAGCAGTTCTTC.

This clonotype was seen a few times. The V and J genes are TRBV9 and TRBJ1-6; 8 bases fit TRBD1. CDR3 length: 14 residues. Germline CDR1 and CDR2: SGDLS and YYNGEE. The J segment lost 8 bases and the V segment lost 4 bases, leaving 5 bases of the junction unmatched. For the CDR3, the DNA is TGTGCCAGCAGCCTAACACAGGGGGATTCACCCCTCCACTTT. It is translated as CASSLTQGDSPLHF.

In this sample, this clonotype turned up a few times. The chain has TRBV20-1 and TRBJ2-3; D is uncertain. The CDR3 runs 14 residues. Trimming took off 2 bases at V and 2 bases at J, with 11 bases between the two ends. Germline loops: CDR1 DFQATT, CDR2 SNEGSKA (reference sequence). In nucleotides, the CDR3 is TGCAGTGCTAGAACTCGGCAGTACACAGATACGCAGTATTTT. Its protein product is CSARTRQYTDTQYF.

This chain connects TRBV6-1 to TRBJ2-4; 8 nucleotides line up with TRBD2. This CDR3 spans 17 amino acids. V lost 4 bases, J lost 3 bases, and 11 bases stayed unmatched. Per germline, CDR1 MNHNS and CDR2 SASEGT. CDR3 bases: TGTGCCAGCAGTGCCCTTTCGACTAGCGTTGGCAAAAACATTCAGTACTTC. Translation gives CASSALSTSVGKNIQYF.

This clonotype was counted a few times. An end of the junction differs from the germline gene, which may be a read error. This chain links TRBV5-1 with TRBJ2-1, with D perhaps matching TRBD2 (6 bases). CDR1 is SGHRS and CDR2 is YFSETQ in the germline V gene. This CDR3 is 17 amino acids long. The CDR3 coding sequence is TGCGCCAGCAGCTTGCAAGGCAGGAGGGGACCCTACAGTGAGCAGTTCTTC. This codes for CASSLQGRRGPYSEQFF.

The table lists this clonotype with a few counts. This chain connects TRBV7-8 to TRBJ2-7, with TRBD2 matching over 15 bases. There are 20 residues in the CDR3. J was trimmed by 8 bases and V by 5 bases; bases with no gene match: 22. Germline lookup yields CDR1 SGHVS and CDR2 FQNEAQ. The CDR3 reads CASSPAHRGSWTSGRGKQYF. DNA for the CDR3: TGTGCCAGCAGCCCAGCCCACAGGGGTTCCTGGACTAGCGGGAGGGGTAAGCAGTACTTC.

This chain joins TRBV10-3 and TRBJ2-6, with 8 bases aligning to TRBD1. The CDR3 contains 19 residues. Germline V gene sequence: CDR1 ENHRY, CDR2 SYGVKD. The J segment lost 0 bases and the V segment lost 3 bases, leaving 10 bases of the junction unmatched. The CDR3 sequence: CAISDAVRQGASGANVLTF. The CDR3 DNA is TGTGCCATCAGTGATGCGGTACGGCAGGGGGCCTCTGGGGCCAACGTCCTGACTTTC.

The J gene is TRBJ1-5, the V gene TRBV29-1, with 9 bases that match TRBD1. This CDR3 contains 13 residues. In germline, CDR1 is SQVTM, CDR2 ANQGSEA. V dropped 7 bases and J dropped 4; count of bases not matched to a gene: 5. In DNA form, the CDR3 reads TGCAGCGCCGGACAGGGGCTAAATCAGCCCCAGCATTTT. Translation gives CSAGQGLNQPQHF.

This clonotype was picked up many times. The rearrangement links TRBV29-1 to TRBJ2-1, with 14 positions matching TRBD2. The ends lost 6 bases at V and 0 bases at J; junction bases unmatched: 13. Germline V gene lookup returns CDR1 SQVTM and CDR2 ANQGSEA. The CDR3 is made up of 19 amino acids. CDR3 bases: TGCAGCGTGGGGGGAGCCGGGACTAGCGGGAGCTCCTCCTACAATGAGCAGTTCTTC. This sequence encodes CSVGGAGTSGSSSYNEQFF.